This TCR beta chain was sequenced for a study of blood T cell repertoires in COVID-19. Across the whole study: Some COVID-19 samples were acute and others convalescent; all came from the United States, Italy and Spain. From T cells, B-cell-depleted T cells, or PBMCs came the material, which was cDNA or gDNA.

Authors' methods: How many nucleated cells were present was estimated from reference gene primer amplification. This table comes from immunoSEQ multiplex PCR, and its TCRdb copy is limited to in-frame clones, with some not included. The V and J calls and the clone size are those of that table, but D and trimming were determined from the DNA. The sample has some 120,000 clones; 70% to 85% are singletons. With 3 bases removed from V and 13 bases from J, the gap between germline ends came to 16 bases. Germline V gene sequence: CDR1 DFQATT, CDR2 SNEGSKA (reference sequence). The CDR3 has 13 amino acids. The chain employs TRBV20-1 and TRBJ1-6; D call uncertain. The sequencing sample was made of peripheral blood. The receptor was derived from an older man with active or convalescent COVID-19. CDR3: CSASRPGGWPLHF. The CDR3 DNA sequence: TGCAGTGCTAGTCGGCCGGGAGGGTGGCCCCTCCACTTT.